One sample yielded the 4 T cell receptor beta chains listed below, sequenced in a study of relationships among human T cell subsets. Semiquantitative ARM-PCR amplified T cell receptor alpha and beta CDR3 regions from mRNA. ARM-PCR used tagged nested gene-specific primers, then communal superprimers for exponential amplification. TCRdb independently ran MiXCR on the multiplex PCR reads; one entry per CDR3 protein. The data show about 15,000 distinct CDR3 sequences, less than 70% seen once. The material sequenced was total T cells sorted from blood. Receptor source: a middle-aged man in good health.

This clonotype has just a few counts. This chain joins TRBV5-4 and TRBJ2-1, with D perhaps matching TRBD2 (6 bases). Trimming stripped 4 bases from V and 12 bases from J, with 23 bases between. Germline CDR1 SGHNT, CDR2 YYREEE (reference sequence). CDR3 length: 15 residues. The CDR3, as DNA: TGTGCCAGCAGCGGAGCCGGGACTGAACGTCCTGGGCAGTTCTTC. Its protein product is CASSGAGTERPGQFF.

CDR3 bases: TGTGCCAGCAGTTTAGGGGGGACACGCAATCAGCCCCAGCATTTT. Translated, it gives CASSLGGTRNQPQHF. The chain has TRBV28 and TRBJ1-5, with D tentatively TRBD1 (6 bases). This CDR3 is built from 15 residues. CDR1 and CDR2 (germline): MDHEN, SYDVKM. V was clipped by 2 bases and J by 2 bases, with 10 bases between them.

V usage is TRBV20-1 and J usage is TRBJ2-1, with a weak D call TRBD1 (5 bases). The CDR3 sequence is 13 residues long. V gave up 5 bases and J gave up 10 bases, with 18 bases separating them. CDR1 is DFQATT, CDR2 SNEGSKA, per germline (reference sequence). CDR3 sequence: CSAPSQDAFEQFF. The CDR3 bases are TGCAGTGCTCCTTCACAGGATGCATTCGAGCAGTTCTTC.

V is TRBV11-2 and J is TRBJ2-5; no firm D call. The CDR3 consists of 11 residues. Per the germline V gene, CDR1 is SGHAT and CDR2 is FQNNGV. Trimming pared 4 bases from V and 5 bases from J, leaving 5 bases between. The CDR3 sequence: CASSSFETQYF. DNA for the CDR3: TGTGCCAGCAGCTCATTTGAGACCCAGTACTTC.